The 24 T cell receptor beta chains below come from one sample, sequenced in a study of blood T cell repertoires in COVID-19. Sequencing was performed with immunoSEQ multiplex PCR; in TCRdb, only in-frame clones are kept and a portion is missing. The sample lists roughly 100,000 clones, roughly 87% seen once, with about 15% in the top ten. The sample was peripheral blood. These receptors originate from a woman aged 80 or over in a cohort sampled during active COVID-19.

The CDR3 DNA reads TGTGCCAGCAGCGACAGGGGGCGAACTGAAGCTTTCTTT. This sequence encodes CASSDRGRTEAFF. The V call is TRBV25-1, the J call TRBJ1-1; TRBD1 matches 10 bases. The CDR3 is made up of 13 amino acids. In germline, CDR1 is MGHDK, CDR2 SYGVNS. Germline trimming cut 6 bases from V and 5 bases from J; bases unmatched to any gene: 3.

The V and J genes are TRBV12-5 and TRBJ1-1, with D possibly being TRBD1 (5 bases). V lost 4 bases and J lost 6, with 12 bases in between. This CDR3 is built from 13 residues. The V gene's germline CDR1 is LGHNT and CDR2 FRNRAP. The CDR3, as DNA: TGTGCTAGTGGTTCGCCGACAGACCCTGAAGCTTTCTTT. Translated, it gives CASGSPTDPEAFF.

The count of this clone is one. The chain combines TRBV5-1 with TRBJ2-7, with 9 bases identical to TRBD1. The V gene end was trimmed by 2 bases and the J gene end by 6 bases; junction bases not matched to a gene: 6. The germline gives CDR1 SGHRS, CDR2 YFSETQ. This CDR3 is built from 14 residues. CDR3 residues: CASSLFRDRVEQYF. In DNA form, the CDR3 reads TGCGCCAGCAGCTTATTTAGGGACAGGGTCGAGCAGTACTTC.

This clone was seen just once. This chain joins TRBV3-1 (or the pseudogene TRBV3-2) and TRBJ2-7; possibly TRBD1 for D (6 bases). The CDR3 covers 16 residues. The germline V and J ends were trimmed by 4 bases and 5 bases, with 21 bases remaining between them. The V gene's germline CDR1 is LGHDT and CDR2 YNNKEL (reference sequence). DNA of the CDR3: TGTGCCAGCAGCCCAAGGGAACAGGGCGGATGGAACGAGCAGTACTTC. Its protein is CASSPREQGGWNEQYF.

The CDR3 sequence is CASSRRSGQLLLGEQYF. The CDR3 DNA is TGTGCCAGCAGCCGACGCTCTGGACAACTACTTCTAGGAGAGCAGTACTTC. The chain couples TRBV3-1 (or the pseudogene TRBV3-2) to TRBJ2-7; a weak D match, TRBD1 (5 bases). V was clipped by 4 bases and J by 7 bases, with 26 bases between them. There are 17 residues in the CDR3. Germline V gene sequence: CDR1 LGHDT, CDR2 YNNKEL (reference sequence).

V gene TRBV12-3 or TRBV12-4 combines with J gene TRBJ1-5; no clear D gene. The CDR3 covers 11 residues. Trimming took off 6 bases at V and 9 bases at J, with 9 bases between the two ends. DNA of the CDR3: TGTGCCAGCAGCCCTTCAGGGCCCCAGCATTTT. Translating it yields CASSPSGPQHF.

The genes are TRBV27 and TRBJ2-7; 8 bases agree with TRBD2. There are 14 residues in the CDR3. V trimming: 7 bases; J trimming: 5 bases; junction bases outside the gene matches: 10. Germline V gene data show CDR1 as MNHEY and CDR2 as SMNVEV (reference sequence). CDR3 DNA sequence: TGTGCCAGCACCCGACTAGCGCGGTCCCACGAGCAGTACTTC. It specifies CASTRLARSHEQYF.

The gene calls are TRBV19 and TRBJ2-1, with 15 bases that match TRBD2. V was pared by 3 bases and J by 4 bases, with 1 base of the junction left unmatched. The CDR3 length is 16 residues. CDR1 and CDR2 from the germline V gene are LNHDA and SQIVND (reference sequence). CDR3 nucleotides: TGTGCCAGTAGTATGGGACTAGCGGGAGGTTACAATGAGCAGTTCTTC. Translating gives CASSMGLAGGYNEQFF.

The V and J genes are TRBV5-1 and TRBJ2-2, with 8 bases identical to TRBD2. Trimming removed 9 bases from V and 6 bases from J; junction bases left unmatched: 13. CDR3 length: 15 residues. Looked up from germline, CDR1 is SGHRS and CDR2 is YFSETQ. This CDR3 is CATNPSGSNAGELFF. The CDR3 nucleotides read TGCGCCACCAACCCCAGCGGGAGTAATGCCGGGGAGCTGTTTTTT.

The rearrangement joins TRBV6-5 to TRBJ2-5; the match to TRBD2 covers 10 bases. This CDR3 contains 15 residues. The J segment lost 5 bases and the V segment lost 5 bases, leaving 8 bases of the junction unmatched. Germline-derived CDR1 and CDR2 are MNHEY and SVGAGI. This CDR3 reads CASSNLAGVKETQYF. CDR3 sequence (DNA): TGTGCCAGCAGTAATCTAGCGGGAGTTAAGGAGACCCAGTACTTC.

The CDR3 bases are TGTGCCTGGAGTGCGGAAGTTCGGGGGCAGTTCTTC. Amino acid sequence: CAWSAEVRGQFF. The chain links TRBV30 to TRBJ2-1; D possibly corresponds to TRBD2 (5 bases). Germline V gives CDR1 GTSNPN, CDR2 SVGIG (reference sequence). The CDR3 has 12 residues. With 1 base removed from V and 12 bases from J, the gap between germline ends came to 13 bases.

The chain recombines TRBV15 with TRBJ2-6, with 9 bases matching TRBD2. Germline-derived CDR1 and CDR2 are LNHNV and YYDKDF (reference sequence). There are 18 residues in the CDR3. V was pared by 0 bases and J by 4 bases, with 7 bases of the junction left unmatched. CDR3 nucleotides: TGTGCCACCAGCAGAGAGGGGGGACTAGCTTCCGGGGCCAACGTCCTGACTTTC. Translation gives CATSREGGLASGANVLTF.

The chain couples TRBV12-3 or TRBV12-4 to TRBJ1-2; D gene unclear. The CDR3 has 12 amino acids. V lost 3 bases and J lost 5, with 7 bases in between. CDR3 protein: CASSFSEYGYTF. CDR3 nucleotide sequence: TGTGCCAGCAGTTTCTCTGAGTATGGCTACACCTTC.

The rearrangement uses TRBV10-1 and TRBJ1-3; 8 bases match TRBD1. Trimming removed 10 bases from V and 6 bases from J; junction bases left unmatched: 14. The CDR3 is made up of 15 amino acids. Germline V gene data show CDR1 as WNHNN and CDR2 as SYGVQD (reference sequence). The CDR3 coding sequence is TGCGCCATCCGACACGACAGGGGCATGGAAAACACCATATATTTT. Translating it yields CAIRHDRGMENTIYF.

V gene TRBV4-1 combines with J gene TRBJ2-1, with 7 bases lining up with TRBD2. Germline CDR1 reads MGHRA; CDR2 reads YSYEKL. CDR3 length equals 16 residues. J was trimmed by 4 bases and V by 1 base; bases with no gene match: 7. The CDR3 DNA is TGCGCCAGCAGCCAAGCCCGGACTAGGCCATACAATGAGCAGTTCTTC. It translates to CASSQARTRPYNEQFF.

This clone was observed once. The V call is TRBV9, the J call TRBJ1-1; possibly TRBD1 for D (6 bases). The germline gives CDR1 SGDLS, CDR2 YYNGEE. CDR3 length: 12 amino acids. V was trimmed by 3 bases and J by 10 bases, leaving 13 bases between them. CDR3 sequence (DNA): TGTGCCAGCAGCGCCACAACAGGGAGAGCTTTCTTT. Its translation is CASSATTGRAFF.

The chain couples TRBV4-1 to TRBJ2-5; a weak D match, TRBD1 (5 bases). The CDR3 contains 15 residues. Germline V gene lookup returns CDR1 MGHRA and CDR2 YSYEKL. Trimming took 4 bases from V and 1 from J, leaving 13 bases between them. CDR3 in amino acids: CASSRIQGVQETQYF. The CDR3 DNA follows: TGCGCCAGCAGCCGGATCCAGGGCGTCCAAGAGACCCAGTACTTC.

This rearrangement joins TRBV19 to TRBJ2-3, with 7 bases identical to TRBD1. Germline CDR1 and CDR2: LNHDA and SQIVND (reference sequence). This CDR3 has 15 residues. Here the CDR3 DNA reads TGTGCAGCCGCCTCAGGGGGAGCACACACAGATACGCAGTATTTT. It is translated as CAAASGGAHTDTQYF.

The V gene is TRBV6-6, the J gene TRBJ1-2; D may be TRBD1 (6 bases). Germline values: CDR1 MNHNY, CDR2 SVGAGI (reference sequence). CDR3 length: 15 residues. V shed 4 bases and J shed 5 bases, with 17 bases lying between them. As DNA, the CDR3 is TGTGCCAGCAGTTCCCGGACAGCCGGGTTTTATGGCTACACCTTC. Translated: CASSSRTAGFYGYTF.

The genes are TRBV27 and TRBJ2-5; 9 positions match TRBD1. The CDR3 consists of 16 residues. Losses at the gene ends were 2 bases for V and 4 bases for J; bases not matched to a gene: 8. Germline CDR1 MNHEY, CDR2 SMNVEV (reference sequence). The CDR3 DNA reads TGTGCCAGCAGTTTAGGGGACAGGGTCGGAGGAGAGACCCAGTACTTC. This codes for CASSLGDRVGGETQYF.

This clone was picked up a small number of times. The chain couples TRBV24-1 to TRBJ2-7; D unclear. CDR3 length: 15 amino acids. The ends were cut back, 0 bases at V and 4 bases at J, with 12 bases in the middle. The V gene's germline CDR1 is KGHDR and CDR2 SFDVKD. CDR3 nucleotides: TGTGCCACCAGTGATTTGCCCCAGCGCATGTACGAGCAGTACTTC. It yields the protein CATSDLPQRMYEQYF.

V usage is TRBV10-3 and J usage is TRBJ2-1, with 10 bases that match TRBD1. This CDR3 spans 14 amino acids. Germline V lookup: CDR1 ENHRY, CDR2 SYGVKD. With V trimmed by 6 bases and J by 6 bases, 5 bases remained unmatched. This CDR3 reads CAISPGQGINEQFF. DNA of the CDR3: TGTGCCATCAGCCCGGGACAGGGGATCAATGAGCAGTTCTTC.

This clone was found a few times. The J gene is TRBJ2-1, the V gene TRBV5-1; 9 bases agree with TRBD2. Trimming took 4 bases from V and 3 from J; bases not matched to a gene: 5. This CDR3 comprises 15 residues. The germline gives CDR1 SGHRS, CDR2 YFSETQ. For the CDR3, the DNA is TGCGCCAGCAGCCCTAGCGGGACCTTCTACAATGAGCAGTTCTTC. Translation: CASSPSGTFYNEQFF.

V gene TRBV19 combines with J gene TRBJ2-7; TRBD1 matches 10 bases. Germline assignment: CDR1 LNHDA and CDR2 SQIVND (reference sequence). J gave up 7 bases and V 9 bases, and 9 bases lay outside the gene matches. The CDR3 has 13 amino acids. This CDR3 reads CASTDRGRREQYF. CDR3 DNA: TGTGCCAGCACCGACAGGGGGCGGCGGGAGCAGTACTTC.